What follows are 21 T cell receptor beta chains derived from one specimen sequenced in a study of Graves' ophthalmopathy and Graves' hyperthyroidism. Amplification of TCR beta CDR3 regions used RNA transcripts. RT-PCR in the first round used HTBI primers; a second-round multiplex PCR followed. One entry per CDR3 protein, called by TCRdb with MiXCR from the multiplex PCR reads. The table includes 900,000 to 1,200,000 distinct CDR3 sequences, less than 45% detected once. The sequenced sample consisted of peripheral blood or thyroid tissue (not recorded which). All receptors derive from an adult man with Graves' hyperthyroidism.

This clonotype was recorded only once. This rearrangement joins TRBV7-2 to TRBJ2-6; the D is unclear. This CDR3 spans 14 amino acids. V gave up 2 bases and J gave up 9 bases, with 11 bases separating them. CDR1 is SGHTA, CDR2 FQGNSA, per germline. CDR3 loop: CASSLKRQVNVLTF. DNA of the CDR3: TGTGCCAGCAGCTTAAAAAGGCAGGTCAACGTCCTGACTTTC. The full variable domain, with the rest looked up from reference TRBV7-2 and TRBJ2-6, is GAGVSQSPSNKVTEKGKDVELRCDPISGHTALYWYRQSLGQGLEFLIYFQGNSAPDKSGLPSDRFSAERTGGSVSTLTIQRTQQEDSAVYLCASSLKRQVNVLTFGAGSRLTVL.

This rearrangement joins TRBV5-5 to TRBJ1-5; no firm D call. There are 14 residues in the CDR3. V was cut by 7 bases and J by 5 bases, with 16 bases left in between. Germline V gene data show CDR1 as SGHKS and CDR2 as YYEKEE (reference sequence). The CDR3 here is CASSLRSIDQPQHF. The CDR3 coding sequence is TGTGCCAGCTCCCTTAGAAGTATCGATCAGCCCCAGCATTTT.

J is TRBJ2-5 and V is TRBV7-8; maybe TRBD1 (6 bases). From germline, CDR1 is SGHVS and CDR2 FQNEAQ. This CDR3 is built from 15 residues. Trimming stripped 1 base from V and 5 bases from J, with 14 bases between. In DNA, the CDR3 is TGTGCCAGCAGCTTAGTCCAGGGGCCAACTGAGACCCAGTACTTC. It encodes CASSLVQGPTETQYF.

This clonotype was observed a single time. The chain recombines TRBV25-1 with TRBJ1-6, with 10 bases fitting TRBD1. Germline V CDR1 and CDR2: MGHDK, SYGVNS. The J segment lost 11 bases and the V segment lost 6 bases, leaving 7 bases of the junction unmatched. The length of the CDR3 is 14 residues. DNA of the CDR3: TGTGCCAGCAGGGAACCGGGACAGGGGACACCCCTCCACTTT. This gives the protein CASREPGQGTPLHF. The whole variable domain, filled in from reference TRBV25-1 and TRBJ1-6, reads EADIYQTPRYLVIGTGKKITLECSQTMGHDKMYWYQQDPGMELHLIHYSYGVNSTEKGDLSSESTVSRIRTEHFPLTLESARPSHTSQYLCASREPGQGTPLHFGNGTRLTVT.

The rearrangement links TRBV7-9 to TRBJ1-2, with D possibly TRBD1 on 5 matching bases. Deletions cut 3 bases from V and 8 bases from J, with 16 bases between. This CDR3 region has 14 residues. Germline V lookup: CDR1 SEHNR, CDR2 FQNEAQ (reference sequence). The CDR3 DNA reads as TGTGCCAGCAGCTTCGCGGGACCATCGGGAGGCTACACCTTC. This translates into CASSFAGPSGGYTF.

This clonotype was seen at least ten times. The chain uses TRBV20-1 and TRBJ1-1, with D perhaps matching TRBD1 (5 bases). Trimming left V 6 bases short and J 0 bases short, with 14 bases between. The germline gives CDR1 DFQATT, CDR2 SNEGSKA (reference sequence). This CDR3 has 14 residues. CDR3 sequence reads: CSATGGIMNTEAFF. The DNA for the CDR3 is TGCAGTGCCACCGGGGGGATCATGAACACTGAAGCTTTCTTT.

This clonotype was observed at least ten times. The chain combines TRBV7-2 with TRBJ2-6; D is tentatively TRBD1 or TRBD2 (5 bases each). The V end was cut by 0 bases, the J end by 1 base, with 10 bases between. This CDR3 has 17 residues. The germline V gene has CDR1 SGHTA and CDR2 FQGNSA. The CDR3 coding sequence is TGTGCCAGCAGCTTAGCCCGGGGACGGTCTGGGGCCAACGTCCTGACTTTC. It is translated as CASSLARGRSGANVLTF.

The genes are TRBV2 and TRBJ1-5; TRBD1 matches at 9 bases. The CDR3 loop spans 15 amino acids. Trimming cost V 7 bases and J 2 bases; bases outside gene matches: 6. The V gene's germline CDR1 is SNHLY and CDR2 FYNNEI. CDR3: CASNPGTGRNQPQHF. DNA for the CDR3: TGTGCCAGCAACCCGGGGACAGGGCGCAATCAGCCCCAGCATTTT.

This clonotype was observed many times. The chain combines TRBV12-3 or TRBV12-4 with TRBJ2-2, with 7 nucleotides matching TRBD1. The CDR3 runs 15 residues. V was clipped by 6 bases and J by 6 bases; unmatched bases: 10. The CDR3 spells CASRPSRTGSGELFF. The DNA of the CDR3 is TGTGCCAGCAGACCTAGCCGGACAGGATCCGGGGAGCTGTTTTTT.

The sample holds a few counts of this clonotype. The chain recombines TRBV7-8 with TRBJ1-5; D uncertain. This CDR3 region has 14 residues. With 3 bases removed from V and 4 bases from J, the gap between germline ends came to 10 bases. Germline CDR1 is SGHVS and CDR2 is FQNEAQ. The DNA for the CDR3 is TGTGCCAGCAGCTTGAATCTGGTGAATCAGCCCCAGCATTTT. This codes for CASSLNLVNQPQHF.

The gene calls are TRBV29-1 and TRBJ1-2; D may be TRBD1 (5 bases). Per germline, CDR1 SQVTM and CDR2 ANQGSEA. The CDR3 runs 11 residues. Deletions cut 6 bases from V and 9 bases from J, with 14 bases between. CDR3 loop: CSVGTGGSYTF. The CDR3 nucleotides are TGCAGCGTAGGGACGGGAGGAAGCTACACCTTC.

V is TRBV12-3 or TRBV12-4 and J is TRBJ1-3, with D possibly matching TRBD1 (6 bases). The CDR3 extends over 14 amino acids. The germline V and J ends were trimmed by 6 bases and 4 bases, with 13 bases remaining between them. This CDR3 is CASRPTGYGNTIYF. The CDR3 nucleotides read TGTGCCAGCAGACCTACAGGGTACGGAAACACCATATATTTT.

This clonotype was counted between two and nine times. CDR3 sequence (DNA): TGTGCCAGCAATTCCGGGGACCCTTTGGCCTCCTACGAGCAGTACTTC. Its protein is CASNSGDPLASYEQYF. This chain joins TRBV6-2 or TRBV6-3 and TRBJ2-7, with D possibly called TRBD1 or TRBD2 (5 bases each). V was shortened by 7 bases and J by 0 bases, with 19 bases between the two germline ends. Germline V gene lookup returns CDR1 MNHEY and CDR2 SVGEGT. The CDR3 is 16 amino acids.

The chain links TRBV24-1 to TRBJ1-5; 9 bases agree with TRBD1. V trimming: 8 bases; J trimming: 5 bases; junction bases outside the gene matches: 3. CDR1 is KGHDR and CDR2 is SFDVKD in the germline V gene. The CDR3 runs to 13 residues. The CDR3 is CATNDRGDQPQHF. CDR3 sequence (DNA): TGTGCCACCAATGACAGGGGGGATCAGCCCCAGCATTTT.

This clonotype was found once. This sequence joins TRBV7-2 and TRBJ2-5; 15 positions agree with TRBD2. Germline V gives CDR1 SGHTA, CDR2 FQGNSA. The CDR3 loop spans 18 amino acids. The trim removed 3 bases at V and 3 bases at J, leaving 8 bases unmatched. CDR3: CASSFSSGTSGGKETQYF. CDR3 bases: TGTGCCAGCAGCTTCTCTTCCGGGACTAGCGGGGGGAAAGAGACCCAGTACTTC.

This clonotype occurred many times. V is TRBV7-9 and J is TRBJ2-5; D uncertain. Germline CDR1 SEHNR, CDR2 FQNEAQ (reference sequence). V shed 3 bases and J shed 1 base, with 9 bases lying between them. The CDR3 is made up of 14 amino acids. The CDR3 spells CASSFPVGQETQYF. The CDR3 nucleotides are TGTGCCAGCAGCTTTCCCGTTGGCCAAGAGACCCAGTACTTC.

This clonotype was counted many times. This chain links TRBV7-3 with TRBJ2-7; 8 bases match TRBD1. CDR1 SGHTA and CDR2 FQGTGA come from the germline V gene. The CDR3 runs to 13 residues. Trimming at V came to 5 bases and at J to 3 bases, leaving 3 bases not matched to a gene. For the CDR3, the DNA is TGTGCCAGCAGCCACGGACAGGGCTACGAGCAGTACTTC. Its protein is CASSHGQGYEQYF.

V is TRBV29-1 and J is TRBJ2-3; 9 positions agree with TRBD2. This CDR3 has 12 residues. Trimming removed 5 bases from V and 5 bases from J; junction bases left unmatched: 2. Per the germline V gene, CDR1 is SQVTM and CDR2 is ANQGSEA. Here the CDR3 reads CSVQAGGDTQYF. In DNA, the CDR3 is TGCAGCGTTCAAGCGGGGGGAGATACGCAGTATTTT.

This clonotype was seen only a few times. One base away lies a much larger clone, so this may be a sequencing read error. The V call is TRBV7-2, the J call TRBJ2-7; 8 bases fit TRBD1. From germline, CDR1 is SGHTA and CDR2 FQGNSA. After removal of 1 base from V and 9 bases from J, the junction contained 8 bases not matched to a gene. CDR3 size: 14 residues. DNA for the CDR3: TGTGCCAGCAGCTTAGGCGGGACAGGATGGGGGCAGTACTTC. Amino acids: CASSLGGTGWGQYF.

This clonotype occurred once. The J gene is TRBJ1-6, the V gene TRBV5-6; 7 bases map to TRBD1. The CDR3 loop spans 15 amino acids. Trimming removed 4 bases from V and 10 bases from J; junction bases left unmatched: 11. CDR1 and CDR2 from the germline V gene are SGHDT and YYEEEE. The CDR3 spells CASSGPTGSGSPLHF. CDR3 coding DNA: TGTGCCAGCAGCGGGCCGACAGGGTCCGGATCACCCCTCCACTTT.

V usage is TRBV5-1 and J usage is TRBJ1-4; D gene ambiguous. The length of the CDR3 is 14 residues. V lost 5 bases and J 3 bases, leaving 11 bases between the germline ends. Germline values: CDR1 SGHRS, CDR2 YFSETQ. CDR3 region: CASRSGSANEKLFF. CDR3 coding DNA: TGCGCCAGCAGATCGGGTTCGGCTAATGAAAAACTGTTTTTT.